The clone carrying this TCR beta chain was recorded only once. Antigen: not known. The CDR3 is made up of 17 amino acids. The germline V and J ends were trimmed by 3 bases and 2 bases, with 17 bases remaining between them. CDR1 is LNHNV and CDR2 is YYDKDF in the germline V gene (reference sequence). The sample belongs to a study of cytomegalovirus exposure and HLA in healthy donors. Study-wide findings and caveats: Many donors shared some public TCRs, even though most TCR sequences were rare. Some V segments could not be told apart, so they were left out, TRBV6-2 and TRBV6-3 among them. There were reportedly fewer N-insertions in an Asian-associated ancestry cluster than the approximately 670-donor mean, in a later analysis. Per published reports, the classifier diagnosed cytomegalovirus status with high specificity and sensitivity.

The PCR contained 60 Vbeta and 13 Jbeta primers. Generated by immunoSEQ multiplex PCR, the TCRdb table keeps only in-frame clones and is missing some. The sample holds over 110,000 clones; about three quarters are singletons and the top ten take 1.3%. This TCR came from a woman aged 40 to 49 in good health and CMV-seronegative. Sequencing was performed on PBMCs. The rearrangement uses TRBV15 and TRBJ2-4, with a weak D call TRBD1 (6 bases). CDR3 in DNA: TGTGCCACCAGCAGGGAAAACGAGGGGGAGACCAAAAACATTCAGTACTTC. Translation: CATSRENEGETKNIQYF.